The 27 T cell receptor beta chains below come from one sample, sequenced in a study of response to subunit inactivated influenza vaccine. One entry per CDR3 protein, called by TCRdb with MiXCR from the RT-PCR reads. The sample holds about 500,000 distinct CDR3 sequences, about an eighth seen once. The sequenced sample was PBMCs from blood, obtained 45 days after vaccination. These receptors came from a man between 45 and 60 years old who received an inactivated influenza vaccine.

The table lists this clonotype with many counts. The rearrangement joins TRBV20-1 to TRBJ2-1, with 9 bases identical to TRBD2. In germline, CDR1 is DFQATT, CDR2 SNEGSKA (reference sequence). The CDR3 has 15 amino acids. V lost 3 bases and J lost 8; bases outside the gene matches: 11. The CDR3 DNA sequence: TGCAGTGCTAGCCCTTTAGCGGGAGACGGCGATGAGCAGTTCTTC. Translated, it gives CSASPLAGDGDEQFF.

CDR3 coding DNA: TGTGCCACCAGTGATTTCCGGGGACTAGCTACCGGGGAGCTGTTTTTT. The encoded protein is CATSDFRGLATGELFF. The chain carries TRBV24-1 and TRBJ2-2, with 9 bases fitting TRBD2. V shed 1 base, J shed 5 bases, and the junction held 4 bases outside the gene matches. Germline CDR1 KGHDR, CDR2 SFDVKD. There are 16 residues in the CDR3.

This clonotype was recorded many times. J is TRBJ2-7 and V is TRBV20-1; maybe TRBD1 (5 bases). Germline CDR1 and CDR2: DFQATT and SNEGSKA (reference sequence). Trimming left V 3 bases short and J 3 bases short, with 12 bases between. The CDR3 has 13 amino acids. CDR3 DNA sequence: TGCAGTGCTAGTGCAGGGCTTGGCTACGAGCAGTACTTC. Its protein product is CSASAGLGYEQYF.

This clonotype was counted at least ten times. V gene TRBV12-3 or TRBV12-4 combines with J gene TRBJ2-3; maybe TRBD2 (5 bases). Trimming pared 3 bases from V and 2 bases from J, leaving 6 bases between. The CDR3 extends over 13 amino acids. This CDR3 reads CASSFRDTDTQYF. For the CDR3, the DNA is TGTGCCAGCAGTTTCCGGGACACAGATACGCAGTATTTT.

This clonotype was picked up a small number of times. This chain connects TRBV5-5 to TRBJ1-5; TRBD1 might be the D (5 bases). Trimming took off 0 bases at V and 6 bases at J, with 13 bases between the two ends. This CDR3 is built from 15 residues. Germline CDR1 is SGHKS and CDR2 is YYEKEE (reference sequence). The CDR3 nucleotides are TGTGCCAGCAGCTTGGAGGGGCAGGGTACTCAGCCCCAGCATTTT. This encodes CASSLEGQGTQPQHF. The full variable domain, rest sourced from reference TRBV5-5 and TRBJ1-5, is DAGVTQSPTHLIKTRGQQVTLRCSPISGHKSVSWYQQVLGQGPQFIFQYYEKEERGRGNFPDRFSARQFPNYSSELNVNALLLGDSALYLCASSLEGQGTQPQHFGDGTRLSIL.

The chain links TRBV11-2 to TRBJ1-1, with D perhaps matching TRBD1 (5 bases). In germline, CDR1 is SGHAT, CDR2 FQNNGV. The CDR3 extends over 15 amino acids. Trimming left V 5 bases short and J 10 bases short, with 23 bases between. CDR3 loop: CASSHRVGIGALAFF. CDR3 sequence (DNA): TGTGCCAGCAGCCATCGTGTGGGTATAGGGGCATTAGCTTTCTTT. Together with reference TRBV11-2 and TRBJ1-1, the CDR3 gives the full variable domain: EAGVAQSPRYKIIEKRQSVAFWCNPISGHATLYWYQQILGQGPKLLIQFQNNGVVDDSQLPKDRFSAERLKGVDSTLKIQPAKLEDSAVYLCASSHRVGIGALAFFGQGTRLTVV.

The rearrangement uses TRBV28 and TRBJ2-7; D is ambiguous. Trimming took off 4 bases at V and 2 bases at J, with 12 bases between the two ends. Looked up from germline, CDR1 is MDHEN and CDR2 is SYDVKM. The CDR3 has 14 amino acids. CDR3 coding DNA: TGTGCCAGCAGTTCGACCTGGTTTCCCTACGAGCAGTACTTC. Its translation is CASSSTWFPYEQYF.

The V and J genes are TRBV4-3 and TRBJ2-2; D is unclear. In germline, CDR1 is LGHNA, CDR2 YSLEER. CDR3 length: 17 residues. The germline V and J ends were trimmed by 0 bases and 0 bases, with 11 bases remaining between them. CDR3 sequence (DNA): TGCGCCAGCAGCCAAGATCCCGGCTTCGCGAACACCGGGGAGCTGTTTTTT. This codes for CASSQDPGFANTGELFF.

In its sample, this clonotype was seen many times. The chain couples TRBV20-1 to TRBJ2-7; no definite D call. The CDR3 runs to 13 residues. CDR1 and CDR2 (germline): DFQATT, SNEGSKA (reference sequence). Trimming left V 6 bases short and J 3 bases short, with 15 bases between. This CDR3 is CSAIAPAGYEQYF. CDR3 nucleotide sequence: TGCAGTGCAATAGCCCCGGCCGGCTACGAGCAGTACTTC.

The gene calls are TRBV5-1 and TRBJ2-5; maybe TRBD1 (5 bases). With 1 base removed from V and 5 bases from J, the gap between germline ends came to 15 bases. The CDR3 is 15 residues long. Germline CDR1 and CDR2: SGHRS and YFSETQ. CDR3 region: CASSLRQGDAETQYF. In DNA, the CDR3 is TGCGCCAGCAGCTTGCGGCAGGGCGACGCCGAGACCCAGTACTTC.

DNA of the CDR3: TGTGCCAGCAGTGTGTGGGATGAGCAGTTCTTC. It yields the protein CASSVWDEQFF. The chain has TRBV2 and TRBJ2-1, with D unclear. The germline V and J ends were trimmed by 4 bases and 8 bases, with 6 bases remaining between them. The CDR3 spans 11 residues. Germline-derived CDR1 and CDR2 are SNHLY and FYNNEI.

The chain uses TRBV10-2 and TRBJ2-3; D is possibly TRBD2 (6 bases). The V gene's germline CDR1 is WSHSY and CDR2 SAAADI. CDR3 size: 14 residues. V dropped 4 bases and J dropped 5 bases, with 13 bases sitting between them. The CDR3 sequence: CASSVGRGGDTQYF. For the CDR3, the DNA is TGCGCCAGCAGTGTTGGGCGGGGAGGAGATACGCAGTATTTT.

This clonotype was detected only a few times. J is TRBJ2-7 and V is TRBV12-3 or TRBV12-4; the D call may be TRBD1 or TRBD2 (5 bases each). Trimming shortened V by 4 bases and J by 2 bases, and 12 bases separated the two germline ends. The CDR3 is 14 residues long. CDR3 sequence (DNA): TGTGCCAGCAGTTCCGGGACGCCAGCCTACGAGCAGTACTTC. Its protein product is CASSSGTPAYEQYF.

This chain connects TRBV7-8 to TRBJ2-7; 8 nucleotides align to TRBD2. Trimming removed 5 bases from V and 8 bases from J; junction bases left unmatched: 20. Germline-derived CDR1 and CDR2 are SGHVS and FQNEAQ. The CDR3 spans 17 residues. The CDR3 nucleotides are TGTGCCAGCAGCCGTCTGCCGGGACTAGGGGCTTCCTTGCAGCAGTACTTC. Amino acids: CASSRLPGLGASLQQYF.

This CDR3 reads CASSLDTGGTGELFF. The CDR3 nucleotides are TGCGCCAGCAGCTTGGACACAGGGGGCACCGGGGAGCTGTTTTTT. J is TRBJ2-2 and V is TRBV5-1; 8 nucleotides line up with TRBD1. V dropped 0 bases and J dropped 4; count of bases not matched to a gene: 2. The CDR3 consists of 15 residues. Germline V lookup: CDR1 SGHRS, CDR2 YFSETQ.

At least ten counts were recorded for this clonotype. The chain employs TRBV6-1 and TRBJ1-1, with D perhaps matching TRBD1 (6 bases). The CDR3 is made up of 14 amino acids. Germline V gene sequence: CDR1 MNHNS, CDR2 SASEGT. Trimming stripped 5 bases from V and 2 bases from J, with 12 bases between. CDR3 region: CASSPDSLNTEAFF. The CDR3 region has the DNA TGTGCCAGCAGTCCGGACAGCTTAAACACTGAAGCTTTCTTT.

This clonotype was detected ten times or more. V is TRBV9 and J is TRBJ1-3; 7 bases line up with TRBD1. Germline V gene sequence: CDR1 SGDLS, CDR2 YYNGEE. The length of the CDR3 is 15 residues. V was clipped by 4 bases and J by 3 bases; unmatched bases: 7. The CDR3 DNA is TGTGCCAGCAGCCCCGGGACAGTAGGTGGAAACACCATATATTTT. It encodes CASSPGTVGGNTIYF. Drawing the rest from reference TRBV9 and TRBJ1-3, the complete variable domain is DSGVTQTPKHLITATGQRVTLRCSPRSGDLSVYWYQQSLDQGLQFLIQYYNGEERAKGNILERFSAQQFPDLHSELNLSSLELGDSALYFCASSPGTVGGNTIYFGEGSWLTVV.

At least ten counts were recorded for this clonotype. The gene calls are TRBV6-2 or TRBV6-3 and TRBJ2-7, with 8 bases fitting TRBD2. This CDR3 is built from 14 residues. J gave up 6 bases and V 2 bases, and 6 bases lay outside the gene matches. Germline loops: CDR1 MNHEY, CDR2 SVGEGT. The CDR3 sequence is CASSYAGRAFEQYF. The DNA for the CDR3 is TGTGCCAGCAGTTACGCCGGGAGGGCCTTCGAGCAGTACTTC.

This clonotype was observed at least ten times. V gene TRBV6-1 combines with J gene TRBJ1-2; 8 nucleotides align to TRBD1. Germline values: CDR1 MNHNS, CDR2 SASEGT. This CDR3 comprises 18 residues. V shed 6 bases, J shed 4 bases, and the junction held 19 bases outside the gene matches. The CDR3 protein is CASSPTVLGTGYFYGYTF. CDR3 DNA sequence: TGTGCCAGCAGCCCCACGGTGCTGGGGACAGGCTACTTCTATGGCTACACCTTC.

The table lists this clonotype with many counts. This chain joins TRBV7-9 and TRBJ1-4, with D maybe TRBD1 (5 bases). V was trimmed by 5 bases and J by 5 bases, leaving 9 bases between them. CDR3 length: 13 residues. Germline V lookup: CDR1 SEHNR, CDR2 FQNEAQ (reference sequence). CDR3 DNA sequence: TGTGCCAGCAGCCGGGACGGGAATGAAAAACTGTTTTTT. Its translation: CASSRDGNEKLFF.

This clonotype showed up just a few times. The chain has TRBV12-3 or TRBV12-4 and TRBJ2-3; D might be TRBD1 (6 bases). With 3 bases removed from V and 6 bases from J, the gap between germline ends came to 13 bases. This CDR3 contains 14 residues. As DNA, the CDR3 is TGTGCCAGCAGTTTTTCCAGGGGTACCGATACGCAGTATTTT. Residues: CASSFSRGTDTQYF.

The J gene is TRBJ2-7, the V gene TRBV28; 10 bases are a match to TRBD1. CDR1 and CDR2 (germline): MDHEN, SYDVKM. The J segment lost 0 bases and the V segment lost 6 bases, leaving 11 bases of the junction unmatched. The CDR3 has 17 residues. As DNA, the CDR3 is TGTGCCAGCAGCGCGAATCTTGGGGACAGGGGCTCCTACGAGCAGTACTTC. It codes for CASSANLGDRGSYEQYF.

The chain carries TRBV20-1 and TRBJ1-6; 7 nucleotides line up with TRBD1. CDR1 DFQATT and CDR2 SNEGSKA come from the germline V gene (reference sequence). The CDR3 sequence is 13 residues long. After removal of 6 bases from V and 7 bases from J, the junction contained 6 bases not matched to a gene. The CDR3 reads CSAPDRVNSPLHF. The CDR3 nucleotides are TGCAGTGCGCCAGACAGGGTAAATTCACCCCTCCACTTT.

The V and J genes are TRBV11-2 and TRBJ2-2; D not certain. Per germline, CDR1 SGHAT and CDR2 FQNNGV. V lost 7 bases, J lost 0 bases, and 12 bases lay in between. This CDR3 is built from 15 residues. CDR3 residues: CASTPSVSNTGELFF. CDR3 in DNA: TGTGCCAGCACCCCTAGTGTGTCGAACACCGGGGAGCTGTTTTTT.

The J gene is TRBJ1-6, the V gene TRBV11-2; D is ambiguous. Germline assignment: CDR1 SGHAT and CDR2 FQNNGV. The CDR3 spans 16 residues. The V and J ends lost 5 bases and 7 bases respectively, with 18 bases between them. The CDR3 DNA reads as TGTGCCAGCAGCCACTCAGGTGCAGTACGGAATTCACCCCTCCACTTT. As protein: CASSHSGAVRNSPLHF.

Many counts were recorded for this clonotype. Written as DNA, the CDR3 is TGCAGTGCTCAGAGACGTCGGGTTCTACTTAACAATGAGCAGTTCTTC. Amino acids: CSAQRRRVLLNNEQFF. The rearrangement links TRBV20-1 to TRBJ2-1; D is uncertain. The CDR3 is 16 amino acids. Trimming left V 5 bases short and J 5 bases short, with 22 bases between. The germline V gene has CDR1 DFQATT and CDR2 SNEGSKA (reference sequence).

This chain connects TRBV7-9 to TRBJ2-1; TRBD1 agrees at 7 bases. The CDR3 extends over 16 amino acids. Germline assignment: CDR1 SEHNR and CDR2 FQNEAQ (reference sequence). With 1 base clipped from V and 2 bases from J, the junction kept 5 bases outside the gene matches. In DNA form, the CDR3 reads TGTGCCAGCAGCTTAGTACGACAGGGTCCCTACAATGAGCAGTTCTTC. Its protein is CASSLVRQGPYNEQFF.